This T cell receptor beta chain came from a study of coeliac disease. Study results and limitations: Few TRB amino acid sequences were shared between samples; most were unique. Intraepithelial and lamina propria fractions were not highly pure. The authors considered this approach unsuitable for unbiased detection of gliadin-specific T cells. In active celiac disease, intraepithelial and lamina propria TRB and TRG repertoires were less clonal than controls.

Germline CDR1 reads LGHNA; CDR2 reads YSLEER. This CDR3 contains 14 residues. V lost 1 base to trimming and J lost 8 bases, with 14 bases between them. This clone came up a few times. What it binds is unknown. Sequenced by immunoSEQ multiplex PCR; TCRdb stores in-frame clones only, minus some. The table records roughly 1,000 clones, roughly 58% of them present only once. V is TRBV4-3 and J is TRBJ1-1; D perhaps matches TRBD1 (5 bases). The material sequenced was intraepithelial lymphocytes from the gut. The TCR was taken from a woman in her 30s without celiac disease. The CDR3 DNA reads TGCGCCAGCAGCCAAGGGGGTAAGGGGTCGGAAGCTTTCTTT. This encodes CASSQGGKGSEAFF.